Detailed here is one TCR beta chain. Its target is unknown. The V and J ends lost 4 bases and 4 bases, in that order; junction bases with no gene match: 7. CDR1 is LGHNA and CDR2 is YSLEER in the germline V gene. CDR3 length: 14 amino acids. The record originates from a study of T-cell memory formation after mild COVID-19. Study conclusions and caveats: Shrinking CD4+ clones were chiefly CM and EM; CD8+ ones were chiefly EMRA. Detection of some responders pre-infection suggested pre-existing cross-reactive memory T cells participated.

Via MiXCR, TCRdb re-called the 5' RACE reads, giving one row per CDR3 protein. Among almost 350,000 distinct CDR3 sequences, less than 25% were seen once, and the ten largest hold around 20%. The receptor was derived from a man between 18 and 29 years old who had mild COVID-19 (a few samples of this study predate the infection). Cell type and time point are not known. V is TRBV4-3 and J is TRBJ2-7, with 7 nucleotides matching TRBD2. Sequencing was performed on PBMCs or a T cell subset sorted from them (not recorded which). For the CDR3, the DNA is TGCGCCAGCAGCCCTAGCGGTGAAGGATACGAGCAGTACTTC. This sequence encodes CASSPSGEGYEQYF.